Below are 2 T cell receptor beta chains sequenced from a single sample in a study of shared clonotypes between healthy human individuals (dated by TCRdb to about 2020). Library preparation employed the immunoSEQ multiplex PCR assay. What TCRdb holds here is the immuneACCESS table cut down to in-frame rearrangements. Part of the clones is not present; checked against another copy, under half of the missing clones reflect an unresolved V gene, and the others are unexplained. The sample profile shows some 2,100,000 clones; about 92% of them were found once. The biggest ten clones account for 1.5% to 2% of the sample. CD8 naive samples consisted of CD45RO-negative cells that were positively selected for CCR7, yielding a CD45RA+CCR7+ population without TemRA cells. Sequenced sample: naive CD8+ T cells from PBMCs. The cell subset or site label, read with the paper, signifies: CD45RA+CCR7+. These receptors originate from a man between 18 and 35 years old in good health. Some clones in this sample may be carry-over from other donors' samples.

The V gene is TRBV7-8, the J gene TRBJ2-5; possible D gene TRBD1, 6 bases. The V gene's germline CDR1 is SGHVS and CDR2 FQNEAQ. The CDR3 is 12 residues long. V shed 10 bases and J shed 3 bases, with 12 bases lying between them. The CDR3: CATTTGEETQYF. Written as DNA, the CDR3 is TGTGCCACCACGACAGGAGAAGAGACCCAGTACTTC.

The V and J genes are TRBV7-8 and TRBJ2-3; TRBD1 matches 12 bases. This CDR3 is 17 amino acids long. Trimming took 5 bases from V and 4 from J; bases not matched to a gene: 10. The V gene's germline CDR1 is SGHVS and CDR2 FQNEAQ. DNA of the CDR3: TGTGCCAGCAGCCACAACCGGGACAGGGGGCTTGCAGATACGCAGTATTTT. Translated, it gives CASSHNRDRGLADTQYF.